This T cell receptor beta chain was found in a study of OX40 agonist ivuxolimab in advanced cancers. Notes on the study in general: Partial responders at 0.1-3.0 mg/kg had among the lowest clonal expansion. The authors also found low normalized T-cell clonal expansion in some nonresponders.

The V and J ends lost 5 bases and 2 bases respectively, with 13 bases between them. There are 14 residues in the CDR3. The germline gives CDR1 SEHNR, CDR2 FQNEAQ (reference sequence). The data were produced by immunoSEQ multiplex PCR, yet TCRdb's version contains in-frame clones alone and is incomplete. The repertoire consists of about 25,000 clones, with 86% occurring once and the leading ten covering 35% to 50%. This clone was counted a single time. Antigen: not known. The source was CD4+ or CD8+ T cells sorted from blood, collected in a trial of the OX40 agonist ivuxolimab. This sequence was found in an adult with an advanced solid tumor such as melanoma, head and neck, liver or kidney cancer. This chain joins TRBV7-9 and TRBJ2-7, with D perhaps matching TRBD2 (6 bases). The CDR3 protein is CASSIRDFTYEQYF. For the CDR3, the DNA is TGTGCCAGCAGCATCCGGGACTTTACCTACGAGCAGTACTTC.